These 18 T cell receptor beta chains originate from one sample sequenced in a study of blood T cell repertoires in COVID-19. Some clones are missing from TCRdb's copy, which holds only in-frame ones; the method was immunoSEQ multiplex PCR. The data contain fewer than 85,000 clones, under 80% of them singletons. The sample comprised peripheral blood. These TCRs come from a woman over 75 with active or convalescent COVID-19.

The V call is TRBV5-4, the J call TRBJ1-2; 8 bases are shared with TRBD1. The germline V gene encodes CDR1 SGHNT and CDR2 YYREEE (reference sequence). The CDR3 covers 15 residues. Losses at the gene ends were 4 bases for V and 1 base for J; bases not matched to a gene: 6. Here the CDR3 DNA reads TGTGCCAGCAGCCCCGGACAGGGAATTAACTATGGCTACACCTTC. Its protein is CASSPGQGINYGYTF.

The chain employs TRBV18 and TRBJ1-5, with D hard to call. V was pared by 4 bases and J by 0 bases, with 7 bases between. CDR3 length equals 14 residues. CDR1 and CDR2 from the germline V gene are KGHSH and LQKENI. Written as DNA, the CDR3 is TGTGCCAGCTCACTCTCAGATAGCAATCAGCCCCAGCATTTT. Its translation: CASSLSDSNQPQHF.

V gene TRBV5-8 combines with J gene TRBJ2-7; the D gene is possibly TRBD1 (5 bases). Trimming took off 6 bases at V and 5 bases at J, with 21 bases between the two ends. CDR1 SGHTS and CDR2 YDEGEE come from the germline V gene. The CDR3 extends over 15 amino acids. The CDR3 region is CASNRRPDTPHEQYF. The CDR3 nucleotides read TGTGCCAGCAACCGCCGGCCGGACACCCCTCACGAGCAGTACTTC.

The CDR3 nucleotides are TGTGCCAGCAGGGGCAGCGGCTTAGGTGAAAAACTGTTTTTT. Translated, it gives CASRGSGLGEKLFF. The chain combines TRBV28 with TRBJ1-4; no definite D call. Germline V gives CDR1 MDHEN, CDR2 SYDVKM. The CDR3 loop spans 14 amino acids. Trimming left V 6 bases short and J 7 bases short, with 15 bases between.

CDR3 in DNA: TGTGCCACCAGCAGAGATCGGGCCGGCGGGGACACTGAAGCTTTCTTT. It yields the protein CATSRDRAGGDTEAFF. V gene TRBV15 combines with J gene TRBJ1-1; D unclear. Trimming removed 0 bases from V and 3 bases from J, with 14 bases in between. This CDR3 has 16 amino acids. The germline V gene encodes CDR1 LNHNV and CDR2 YYDKDF (reference sequence). The full variable domain, in which reference TRBV15 and TRBJ1-1 provide the parts outside the CDR3, is DAMVIQNPRYQVTQFGKPVTLSCSQTLNHNVMYWYQQKSSQAPKLLFHYYDKDFNNEADTPDNFQSRRPNTSFCFLDIRSPGLGDTAMYLCATSRDRAGGDTEAFFGQGTRLTVV.

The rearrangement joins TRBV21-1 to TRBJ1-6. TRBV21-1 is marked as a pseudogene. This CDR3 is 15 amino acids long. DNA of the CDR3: TGTGCCAGCAGCAGAATTAGCTCCTATAATTCACCCCTCCACTTT. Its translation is CASSRISSYNSPLHF.

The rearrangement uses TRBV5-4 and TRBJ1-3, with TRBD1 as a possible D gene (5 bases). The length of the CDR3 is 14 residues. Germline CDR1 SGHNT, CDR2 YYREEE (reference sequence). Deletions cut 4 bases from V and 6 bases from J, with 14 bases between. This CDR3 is CASSIKGGENTIYF. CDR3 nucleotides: TGTGCCAGCAGCATAAAGGGAGGGGAAAACACCATATATTTT.

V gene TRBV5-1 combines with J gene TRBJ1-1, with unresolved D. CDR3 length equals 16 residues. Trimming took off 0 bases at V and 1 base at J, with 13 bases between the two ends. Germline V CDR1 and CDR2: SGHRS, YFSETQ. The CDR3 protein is CASSLEASAGNTEAFF. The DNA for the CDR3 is TGCGCCAGCAGCTTGGAGGCCTCGGCAGGGAACACTGAAGCTTTCTTT. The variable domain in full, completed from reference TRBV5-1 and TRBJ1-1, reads KAGVTQTPRYLIKTRGQQVTLSCSPISGHRSVSWYQQTPGQGLQFLFEYFSETQRNKGNFPGRFSGRQFSNSRSEMNVSTLELGDSALYLCASSLEASAGNTEAFFGQGTRLTVV.

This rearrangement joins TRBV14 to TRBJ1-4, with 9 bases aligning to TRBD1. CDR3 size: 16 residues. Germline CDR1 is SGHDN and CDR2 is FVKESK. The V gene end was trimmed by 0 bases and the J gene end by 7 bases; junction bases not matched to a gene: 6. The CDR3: CASSQEGQGLSEKLFF. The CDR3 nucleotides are TGTGCCAGCAGCCAAGAGGGACAGGGCCTAAGTGAAAAACTGTTTTTT.

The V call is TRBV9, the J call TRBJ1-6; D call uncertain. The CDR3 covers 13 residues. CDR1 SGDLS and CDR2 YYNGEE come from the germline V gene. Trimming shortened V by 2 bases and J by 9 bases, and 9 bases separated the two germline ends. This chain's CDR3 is CASSVVTGSPLHF. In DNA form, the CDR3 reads TGTGCCAGCAGCGTTGTAACGGGTTCACCCCTCCACTTT.

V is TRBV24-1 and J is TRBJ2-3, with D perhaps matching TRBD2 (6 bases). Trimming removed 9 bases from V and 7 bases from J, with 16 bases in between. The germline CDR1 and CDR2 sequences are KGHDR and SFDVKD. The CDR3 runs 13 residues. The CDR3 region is CATFVPGENTQYF. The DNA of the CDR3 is TGTGCCACCTTCGTTCCGGGGGAAAATACGCAGTATTTT.

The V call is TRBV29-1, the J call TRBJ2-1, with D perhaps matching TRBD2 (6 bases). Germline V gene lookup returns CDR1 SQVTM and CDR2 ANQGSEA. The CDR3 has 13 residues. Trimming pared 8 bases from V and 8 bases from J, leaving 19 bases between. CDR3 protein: CSCRDSLGYEQFF. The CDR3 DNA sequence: TGCAGCTGTCGGGACTCCCTCGGGTATGAGCAGTTCTTC.

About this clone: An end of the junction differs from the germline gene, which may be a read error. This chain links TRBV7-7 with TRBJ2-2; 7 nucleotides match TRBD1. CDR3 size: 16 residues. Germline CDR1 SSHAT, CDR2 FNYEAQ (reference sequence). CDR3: CASSPGTDPNTGELFF. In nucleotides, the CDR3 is TGTGCTAGCAGCCCGGGGACAGACCCGAACACCGGGGAGCTGTTTTTT.

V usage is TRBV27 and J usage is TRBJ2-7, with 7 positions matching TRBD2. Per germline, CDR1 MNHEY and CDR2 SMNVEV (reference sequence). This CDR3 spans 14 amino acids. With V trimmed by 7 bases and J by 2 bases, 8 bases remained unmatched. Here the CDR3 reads CASTSLGGAYEQYF. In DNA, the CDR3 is TGTGCCAGCACCTCCCTGGGGGGGGCCTACGAGCAGTACTTC.

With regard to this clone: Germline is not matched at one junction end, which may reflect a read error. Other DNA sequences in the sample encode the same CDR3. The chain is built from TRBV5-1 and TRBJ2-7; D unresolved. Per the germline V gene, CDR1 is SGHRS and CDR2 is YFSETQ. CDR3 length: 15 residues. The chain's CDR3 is CASSLAATTDYEQYF. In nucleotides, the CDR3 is TGCGCCAGCAGCTTGGCGGCCACTACGGATTACGAGCAGTACTTT.

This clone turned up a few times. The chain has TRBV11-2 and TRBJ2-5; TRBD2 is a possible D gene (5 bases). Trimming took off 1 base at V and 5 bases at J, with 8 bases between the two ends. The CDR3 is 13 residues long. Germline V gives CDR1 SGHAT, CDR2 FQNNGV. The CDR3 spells CASSLVQRETQYF. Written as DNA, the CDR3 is TGTGCCAGCAGCTTAGTGCAGCGGGAGACCCAGTACTTC.

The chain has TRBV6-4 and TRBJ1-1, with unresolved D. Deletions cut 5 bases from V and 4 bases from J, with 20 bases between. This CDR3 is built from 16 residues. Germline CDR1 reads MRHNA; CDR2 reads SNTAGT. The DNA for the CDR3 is TGTGCCAGCAGTCAGGCGGAGGGAGTCCCAACCACTGAAGCTTTCTTT. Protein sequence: CASSQAEGVPTTEAFF.

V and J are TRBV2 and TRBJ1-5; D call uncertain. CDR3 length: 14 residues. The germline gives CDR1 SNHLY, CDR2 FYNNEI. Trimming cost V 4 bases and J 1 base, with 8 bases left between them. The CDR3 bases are TGTGCCAGCAGTGGGTACGAGAGCAATCAGCCCCAGCATTTT. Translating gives CASSGYESNQPQHF.